Listed below are T cell receptor beta chains from one sample, sequenced in a study of blood T cell repertoires in COVID-19. The protocol was immunoSEQ multiplex PCR, while the TCRdb copy is restricted to in-frame clones and leaves out a portion. The table records fewer than 400,000 clones, around nine tenths of them present only once. Material: peripheral blood. The receptor set was obtained from a human donor in a cohort sampled during active COVID-19. Both conserved end residues are trimmed from each CDR3. The order of the fields is V gene, J gene, clone size, CDR3 protein. Size values are once, few and many counts, or a class for expanded clones, and some rows have none.

>TRBV2|TRBJ2-4|-
ASSLGLAENIQY
>TRBV3-1/TRBV3-2|TRBJ2-3|-
ASSHGLVGDTQY
>TRBV11-2|TRBJ2-5|-
ASTPNPGQGETQY
>TRBV5-4|TRBJ1-4|-
ASSLGQGSGV
>TRBV7-2|TRBJ2-3|-
ASSLSQGRLVH
>TRBV5-6|TRBJ2-3|-
ASRQTSGADTQY
>TRBV5-6|TRBJ2-7|-
ASSTGLGSSYEQY
>TRBV6-5|TRBJ2-7|-
ASVSGSPFSYEQY
>TRBV6-5|TRBJ2-2|-
ASSYARGNTGELF
>TRBV28|TRBJ1-5|-
ASSRSNQPQH
>TRBV5-1|TRBJ2-1|-
ASSDTGIWNNEQF
>TRBV28|TRBJ2-3|-
ASSLYQKEDTQY
>TRBV7-9|TRBJ2-7|few
ASSVARPAYEQY
>TRBV4-1|TRBJ2-3|-
ASSQGDRAGDTQY
>TRBV6-5|TRBJ1-6|-
ASSFRGSYNSPLH
>TRBV14|TRBJ2-5|-
ASSAQGLASETQY
>TRBV5-1|TRBJ1-4|-
ASAEESAGEKLF
>TRBV6-4|TRBJ2-7|-
ASRHLAGAGEQY
>TRBV4-1|TRBJ1-4|-
ASSQDHRRGRSELF
>TRBV7-9|TRBJ2-7|-
ASSFLGQSYEQY
>TRBV5-1|TRBJ1-1|-
ASSVTGGRLMNTEAF
>TRBV6-5|TRBJ1-1|-
ASSSRDRGAF
>TRBV4-1|TRBJ2-1|-
ASSRSNEQF
>TRBV5-5|TRBJ2-5|-
ASSMGLAGPPWAQY
>TRBV5-6|TRBJ1-2|-
ASSSGVRGYT
>TRBV9|TRBJ2-5|-
ASSVAGVQETQY
>TRBV19|TRBJ1-2|-
ASSPGHSRANYGYT
>TRBV5-1|TRBJ2-6|-
ASSTTGSGANVLT
>TRBV30|TRBJ2-7|-
AWSAHSGPSYEQY
>TRBV19|TRBJ2-7|-
ASSPRHLPYEQY
>TRBV30|TRBJ2-5|-
ACSGAVQETQY
>TRBV5-1|TRBJ1-1|-
ASSRQGISTEAF
>TRBV20-1|TRBJ2-1|-
SASRLGALDEQF
>TRBV30|TRBJ2-6|-
AWSRDRTSSGANVLT
>TRBV7-2|TRBJ2-7|-
ASSLQAPRLAGGEQY
>TRBV7-9|TRBJ2-7|-
ASSQGVSYEQY
>TRBV7-3|TRBJ2-2|-
ASSLGQGGTGELF
>TRBV5-4|TRBJ1-1|-
ASSPRDRDTEAF
>TRBV15|TRBJ2-6|-
ATSRSGTGANVLT
>TRBV7-8|TRBJ1-3|-
ASSFSGDSGNTIY
>TRBV5-6|TRBJ1-2|-
ASRITGWDYGYT
>TRBV27|TRBJ1-2|-
ASSTIPSGQGIFPGGYT
>TRBV7-9|TRBJ2-5|-
ASSEGLAGEETQY
>TRBV30|TRBJ1-1|-
AWNRDLWNTEAF
>TRBV10-2|TRBJ2-7|-
ASYSRGLAGSYEQY
>TRBV30|TRBJ2-1|-
ACTSVDYFYNEQF
>TRBV6-5|TRBJ2-3|-
ASSYSLGERTDTQY
>TRBV21-1|TRBJ1-4|-
ASISPGQGREKLF
>TRBV11-3|TRBJ2-1|-
ASSLSRGDEQF
>TRBV9|TRBJ1-6|-
ASSVGQINSPLH
>TRBV4-1|TRBJ1-1|-
ASSQGGQGRNTEAF